This T cell receptor (beta chain) was captured in a study of T cell responses to AZD1222 COVID-19 vaccine. Study-level findings and limits: Vaccine-related CD4 TCRs covered spike, predominating at 160-218 and 743-854. Spike-specific TCR breadth and depth grew following two AZD1222 doses. It should be noted that donors were predominantly white British and more often female, and clonal diversity was possibly underestimated.

The method was immunoSEQ multiplex PCR; TCRdb's version includes in-frame clones alone and lacks a portion of them. Among roughly 93,000 clones, roughly 85% were seen once, and the ten largest hold approximately 6.8%. As for this clone: Its antigen remains unknown.

The CDR3 is made up of 13 amino acids. The V end lost 3 bases, the J end lost 0 bases, and 5 bases lay between the germline ends. CDR1 is MGHRA, CDR2 YSYEKL, per germline. Sequenced here: peripheral blood, sampled on day 0 of AZD1222 vaccination. This sequence joins TRBV4-1 and TRBJ1-2; no reliable D call. The TCR was taken from an adult in good health. The CDR3 nucleotides are TGCGCCAGCAGCCATGAAGCTAACTATGGCTACACCTTC. This sequence encodes CASSHEANYGYTF.